This T cell receptor beta chain stems from a study of spatial heterogeneity in lung cancer. TCRdb reprocessed the 5' RACE reads with MiXCR, giving one entry per CDR3 protein. The profile shows about 48,000 distinct CDR3 sequences, approximately 5.3% of them singletons. This clonotype was seen ten or more times. The CDR3 covers 14 residues. J was trimmed by 8 bases and V by 7 bases; bases with no gene match: 9. Germline V CDR1 and CDR2: SGHDT, YYEEEE. Time point here: sample taken at primary tumor resection. The input material, whole RNA from tumor, nontumor lung or frozen PBMC, was sequenced unsorted. The chain combines TRBV5-6 with TRBJ2-1; TRBD2 aligns across 10 bases. The sequencing here drew on PBMCs, taken at surgery. The sequence was obtained from a male donor with early-stage non-small cell lung cancer. The CDR3 here is CASLLAGVVYEQFF. In DNA, the CDR3 is TGTGCCAGCCTTCTAGCGGGAGTCGTCTATGAGCAGTTCTTC. Full variable domain (rest looked up from reference TRBV5-6 and TRBJ2-1): DAGVTQSPTHLIKTRGQQVTLRCSPKSGHDTVSWYQQALGQGPQFIFQYYEEEERQRGNFPDRFSGHQFPNYSSELNVNALLLGDSALYLCASLLAGVVYEQFFGPGTRLTVL.